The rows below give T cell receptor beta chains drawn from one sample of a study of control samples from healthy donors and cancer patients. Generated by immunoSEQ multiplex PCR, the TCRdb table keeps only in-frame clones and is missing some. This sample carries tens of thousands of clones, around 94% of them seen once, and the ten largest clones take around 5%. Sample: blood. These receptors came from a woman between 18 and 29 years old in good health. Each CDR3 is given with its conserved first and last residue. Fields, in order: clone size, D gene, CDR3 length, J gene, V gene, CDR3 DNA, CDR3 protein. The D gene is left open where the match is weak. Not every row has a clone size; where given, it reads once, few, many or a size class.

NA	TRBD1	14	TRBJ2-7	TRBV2	TGTGCCAGCAGTGCAAGACAGGGGGCCTACGAGCAGTACTTC	CASSARQGAYEQYF
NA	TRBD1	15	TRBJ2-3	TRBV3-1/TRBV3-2	TGTGCCAGCAAGAGGGGGCGCGAGCCCACAGATACGCAGTATTTT	CASKRGREPTDTQYF
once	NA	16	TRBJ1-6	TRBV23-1	TGCGCCAGCAGTCAATGGGGGGTTATAAGACCTTCACCCCTCCACTTT	CASSQWGVIRPSPLHF
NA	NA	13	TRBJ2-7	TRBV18	TGTGCCAGCTCACCAGGGGGCTCCCTCGAGCAGTACTTC	CASSPGGSLEQYF
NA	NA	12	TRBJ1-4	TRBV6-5	TGTGCCAGCAGTTACGGTGGGGGACGACTGTTTTTT	CASSYGGGRLFF
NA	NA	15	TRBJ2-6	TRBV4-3	TGCGCCAGCAGCCAAGGGAGCTCTGGGGCCAACGTCCTGACTTTC	CASSQGSSGANVLTF
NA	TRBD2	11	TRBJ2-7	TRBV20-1	TGCAGTGCTACGACTAGCACCGAGCAGTACTTC	CSATTSTEQYF
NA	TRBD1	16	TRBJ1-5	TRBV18	TGTGCCAGCTCAGGAACTATTGGGACAGGGGTTCAGCCCCAGCATTTT	CASSGTIGTGVQPQHF
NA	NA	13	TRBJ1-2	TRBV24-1	TGTGCCACCAGTTGGGGGGGTTTCTATGGCTACACCTTC	CATSWGGFYGYTF
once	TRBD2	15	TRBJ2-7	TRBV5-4	TGTGCCAGCAGCCTGGGACTAGCGGGTACCTACGAGCAGTACTTC	CASSLGLAGTYEQYF
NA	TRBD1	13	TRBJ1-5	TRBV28	TGTGCCAGCAGCGGACAGGGCGATCAGCCCCAGCATTTT	CASSGQGDQPQHF
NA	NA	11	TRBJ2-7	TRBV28	TGTGCCAGCAGTCGGACCTACGAGCAGTACTTC	CASSRTYEQYF
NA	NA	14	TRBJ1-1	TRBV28	TGTGCCAGCAGTCCCCGAGGTGGAATTGATGAAGCTTTCTTT	CASSPRGGIDEAFF
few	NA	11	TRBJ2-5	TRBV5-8	TGTGCCAGCAGCTTGGCCGAGACCCAGTACTTC	CASSLAETQYF
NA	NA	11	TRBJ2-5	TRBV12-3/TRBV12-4	TGTGCCAGCAGTTTAGGCTGGGCCCACCACTTC	CASSLGWAHHF
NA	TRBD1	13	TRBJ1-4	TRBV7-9	TGTGCCAGTGCTGGACAGGGGAATGAAAAACTGTTTTTT	CASAGQGNEKLFF
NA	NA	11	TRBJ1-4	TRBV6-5	TGTGCCAGCAATCGGGACTCGGAACTGTTTTTT	CASNRDSELFF
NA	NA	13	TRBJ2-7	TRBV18	TGTGCCAGCTCACCACGAGACTCCTACGAGCAGTACTTC	CASSPRDSYEQYF
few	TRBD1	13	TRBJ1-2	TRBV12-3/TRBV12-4	TGTGCCAGCTGTGTCGGGACAGGGAATGGCTACACCTTC	CASCVGTGNGYTF
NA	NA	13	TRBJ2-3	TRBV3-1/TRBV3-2	TGTGCCAGCAGCCAAGTAACTCCGGATACGCAGTATTTT	CASSQVTPDTQYF
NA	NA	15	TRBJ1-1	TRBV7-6	TGTGCCAGCAGCGCAACGGCGGACAGGAACACTGAAGCTTTCTTT	CASSATADRNTEAFF
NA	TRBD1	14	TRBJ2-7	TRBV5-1	TGCGCCAGCAGCTTTGGGACAGGGTTAGGGGAGCAGTACTTC	CASSFGTGLGEQYF
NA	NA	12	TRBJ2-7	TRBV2	TGTGCCACAGGGTCGGAAACCTACGAGCAGTACTTC	CATGSETYEQYF
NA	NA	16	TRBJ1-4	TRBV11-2	TGTGCCAGCAGCTTGAACCCTGGAGCCGATAATGAAAAACTGTTTTTT	CASSLNPGADNEKLFF
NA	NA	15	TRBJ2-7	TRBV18	TGTGCCAGCTCACCCCCCCAGGGGTTAACCTACGAGCAGTACTTC	CASSPPQGLTYEQYF
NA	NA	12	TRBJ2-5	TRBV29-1	TGCAGCGTTGAAGTCGTAGGGGAGACCCAGTACTTC	CSVEVVGETQYF
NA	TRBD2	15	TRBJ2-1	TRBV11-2	TGTGCCAGCAGCTTAGGTGCGGGAGGGCCAGGTGAGCAGTTCTTC	CASSLGAGGPGEQFF
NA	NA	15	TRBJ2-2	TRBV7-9	TGTGCCAGCAGCCCAGGGGAGGCATCAGCCGGGGAGCTGTTTTTT	CASSPGEASAGELFF
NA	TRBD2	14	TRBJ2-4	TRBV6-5	TGTGCCAGCAGCTCGGGGGGGGGCTCAAACATTCAGTACTTC	CASSSGGGSNIQYF
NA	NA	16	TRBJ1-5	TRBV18	TGTGCCAGCTCACCAGTCTCGTTCGGGGGCGTTCAGCCCCAGCATTTT	CASSPVSFGGVQPQHF
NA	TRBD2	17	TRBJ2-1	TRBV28	TGTGCCAGCAGTCAGTCCCCGGGACTAGCGGGGGACAATGAGCAGTTCTTC	CASSQSPGLAGDNEQFF
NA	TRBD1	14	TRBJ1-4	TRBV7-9	TGTGCCAGCAGCTTGATAACAGGGGGTGAAAAACTGTTTTTT	CASSLITGGEKLFF
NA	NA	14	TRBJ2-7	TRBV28	TGTGCCAGCAGTAGCCCGGGAGTCTCGTGGGGGCAGTACTTC	CASSSPGVSWGQYF
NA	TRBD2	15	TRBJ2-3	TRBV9	TGTGCCAGCAGCGCTCTAGCGGCTAGCACAGATACGCAGTATTTT	CASSALAASTDTQYF
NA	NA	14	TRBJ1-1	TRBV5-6	TGTGCCAGCACCATTTCCCCCAAGGGAGTTAAAGCTTTCTTT	CASTISPKGVKAFF
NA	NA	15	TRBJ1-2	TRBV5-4	TGTGCCAGCAGCTTGGTTGAGGGGTCTCTATGGCGCTACACCTTC	CASSLVEGSLWRYTF
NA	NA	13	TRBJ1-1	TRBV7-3	TGTGCCAGCAGCTTAATGCAGAACACTGAAGCTTTCTTT	CASSLMQNTEAFF
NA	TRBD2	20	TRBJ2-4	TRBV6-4	TGTGCCAGCAGTGAGTCTGGACTAGCGGGAGGTCGCGGGGCCAAAAACATTCAGTACTTC	CASSESGLAGGRGAKNIQYF
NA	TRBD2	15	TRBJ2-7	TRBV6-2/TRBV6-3	TGTGCCAGCAGCCGGACTAGCGGTTACTCCTACGAGCAGTACTTC	CASSRTSGYSYEQYF
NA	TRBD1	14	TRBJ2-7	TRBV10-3	TGTGCCATCAGCCCGGGACAGGGGGCGGACGAGCAGTACTTC	CAISPGQGADEQYF
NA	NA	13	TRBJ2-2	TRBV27	TGTGCCAGCAGTTTTATACTCACCGGGGAGCTGTTTTTT	CASSFILTGELFF
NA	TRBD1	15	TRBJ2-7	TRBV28	TGTGCCAGCAGTCTCTACAGGGGTCTGGTGGATGAGCAGTACTTC	CASSLYRGLVDEQYF
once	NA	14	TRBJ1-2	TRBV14	TGTGCCAGCAGCCCAGGACGCGGGTTCTATGGCTACACCTTC	CASSPGRGFYGYTF
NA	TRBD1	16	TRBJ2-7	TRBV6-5	TGTGCCAGCAGTTACTCTGGAGGGACAGGTTTCAGGGAGCAGTACTTC	CASSYSGGTGFREQYF
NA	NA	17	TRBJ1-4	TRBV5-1	TGCGCCAGCAGGAAGATAATGACAGGTCGGGGTAATGAAAAACTGTTTTTT	CASRKIMTGRGNEKLFF
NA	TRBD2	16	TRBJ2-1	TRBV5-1	TGCGCCAGCAGCCCCCTCGTAGCGGGGGCATACAATGAGCAGTTCTTC	CASSPLVAGAYNEQFF
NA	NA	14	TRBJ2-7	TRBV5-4	TGTGCCAGCAGCTTGATCACTAGGTCCTACGAGCAGTACTTC	CASSLITRSYEQYF
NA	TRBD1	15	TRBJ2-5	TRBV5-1	TGCGCCAGCAGCTCCGGGACAGGGAGGCAAGAGACCCAGTACTTC	CASSSGTGRQETQYF
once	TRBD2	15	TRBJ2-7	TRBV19	TGTGCCAGTAGTATTGTGTCTAGCGGGAGCTACGAGCAGTACTTC	CASSIVSSGSYEQYF
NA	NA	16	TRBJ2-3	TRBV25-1	TGTGCCAGCAGTGGAGGGCCCACAGGGCACACAGATACGCAGTATTTT	CASSGGPTGHTDTQYF
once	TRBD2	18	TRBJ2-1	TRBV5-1	TGCGCCAGCAGCTTCGAAGGGGGACTAGCGGGAGAGTACAATGAGCAGTTCTTC	CASSFEGGLAGEYNEQFF
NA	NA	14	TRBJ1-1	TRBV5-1	TGCGCCAGCAGCTTGCGAGGGGAGAACACTGAAGCTTTCTTT	CASSLRGENTEAFF
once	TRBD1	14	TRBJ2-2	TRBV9	TGTGCCAGCAAACTGACAGGGGCCACCGGGGAGCTGTTTTTT	CASKLTGATGELFF
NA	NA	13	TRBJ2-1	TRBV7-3	TGTGCCAGCAGCCCAGGGCTAGCTGATGAGCAGTTCTTC	CASSPGLADEQFF
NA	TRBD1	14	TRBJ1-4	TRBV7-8	TGTGCCAGCAGCTTTGGACAGGGCGCCGAAAAACTGTTTTTT	CASSFGQGAEKLFF
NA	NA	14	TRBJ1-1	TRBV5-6	TGTGCCAGCAGCTCCATCAGGAGTCTGGCTGAAGCTTTCTTT	CASSSIRSLAEAFF
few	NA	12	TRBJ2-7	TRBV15	TGTGCCACCAGCAGAGACGGCTACGAGCAGTACTTC	CATSRDGYEQYF